This is a list of T cell receptor beta chains from one sample in a study of OX40 agonist ivuxolimab in advanced cancers. Sequenced by immunoSEQ multiplex PCR; TCRdb stores in-frame clones only, minus some. The sample consists of some 53,000 clones, approximately 94% of them appearing once. The source was CD4+ or CD8+ T cells sorted from blood, collected in a trial of the OX40 agonist ivuxolimab. The receptors were gathered from an adult with an advanced solid tumor such as melanoma, head and neck, liver or kidney cancer. Each CDR3 is given with its conserved first and last residue. The D gene is left open where the match is weak. The listing skips clone size in some rows; elsewhere it reads once, few, many or a size class.

TRBV6-5	TRBJ1-4	.	TRBD1	TGTGCCAGCAGTTACTTCGCAGGGGGCGATGAAAAACTGTTTTTT	CASSYFAGGDEKLFF
TRBV9	TRBJ2-2	once	.	TGTGCCAGCAGCGCAGGTAGCGCCGGGGAGCTGTTTTTT	CASSAGSAGELFF
TRBV4-1	TRBJ1-3	once	TRBD1	TGCGCCAGCAGCCAAGATAGGGGGCTGAGCAACACCATATATTTT	CASSQDRGLSNTIYF
TRBV9	TRBJ1-4	.	.	TGTGCCAGCAGCCCCAACAGTAATGAAAAACTGTTTTTT	CASSPNSNEKLFF
TRBV4-1	TRBJ2-3	.	.	TGCGCCAGCAGCCAGGAGATGGGACAATGGGCGAGAGATACGCAGTATTTT	CASSQEMGQWARDTQYF
TRBV30	TRBJ1-1	few	.	TGTGCCTGGACGGTTTTGTCTGAAGCTTTCTTT	CAWTVLSEAFF
TRBV2	TRBJ1-2	.	.	TGTGCCAGCAGCGATGGACAGAGCTATGGCTACACCTTC	CASSDGQSYGYTF
TRBV11-2	TRBJ1-4	.	.	TGTGCCAGCAGCTCCATGGTCCACAATGGCGGGGGTAATGAAAAACTGTTTTTT	CASSSMVHNGGGNEKLFF
TRBV27	TRBJ2-7	.	.	TGTGCCAGCAGTTTAGGGGGGTCCGAGCAGTACTTC	CASSLGGSEQYF
TRBV27	TRBJ2-1	.	TRBD2	TGTGCCACCATGCCTCGAAAACCGGGACTAGCGGGACCGAACTACAATGAGCAGTTCTTC	CATMPRKPGLAGPNYNEQFF
TRBV5-5	TRBJ2-1	.	TRBD2	TGTGCCAGCAGCTCGGTGATGCTAGCGGGAGGCAATGAGCAGTTCTTC	CASSSVMLAGGNEQFF
TRBV4-1	TRBJ2-3	.	.	TGCGCCAGCAGCCAAGATCTTAGGACAGGCACAGATACGCAGTATTTT	CASSQDLRTGTDTQYF
TRBV4-3	TRBJ1-1	.	.	TGCGCCAGCAGCCAAGATTCCGGAGGAACTGAAGCTTTCTTT	CASSQDSGGTEAFF
TRBV14	TRBJ2-7	.	TRBD1	TGTGCCAGCAGCCCCACCGGGACAGGGTTCGGCGAGCAGTACTTC	CASSPTGTGFGEQYF
TRBV19	TRBJ1-1	.	TRBD1	TGTGCCAGTAGTCTCCAGGGGGCAGGGACTGAAGCTTTCTTT	CASSLQGAGTEAFF
TRBV5-6	TRBJ1-2	.	.	TGTGCCAGCAGCCCTACCCAGGCGGGGAACTATGGCTACACCTTC	CASSPTQAGNYGYTF
TRBV6-1	TRBJ2-5	.	TRBD2	TGTGCCAGCAGTGAAGGGTGGCGCGGGAGCGGAGAGACCCAGTACTTC	CASSEGWRGSGETQYF
TRBV28	TRBJ2-7	.	TRBD2	TGTGCCAGCAACCTTGGGACTAGCGGGTCCCAGAGGTTC	CASNLGTSGSQRF
TRBV28	TRBJ2-7	.	.	TGTGCCAGCGTAAGAAGCTCCTACGAGCAGTACTTC	CASVRSSYEQYF
TRBV11-3	TRBJ1-3	once	TRBD1	TGTGCCAGCACCAGGGACAGTGGAAACACCATATATTTT	CASTRDSGNTIYF
TRBV4-1	TRBJ1-1	.	.	TGCGCCAGCAGCCCTTGGTCAGACACTGAAGCTTTCTTT	CASSPWSDTEAFF
TRBV11-2	TRBJ2-7	.	.	TGTGCCAGCAGCTTTAGGGACGAGCAGTACTTC	CASSFRDEQYF
TRBV5-1	TRBJ2-1	.	.	TGCGCCAGCAGCTTGGGGGGTCGATTATACAATGAGCAGTTCTTC	CASSLGGRLYNEQFF
TRBV18	TRBJ1-4	.	.	TGTGCCAGCTCACCAGCGGGGGGGCTAGGTGAAAAACTGTTTTTT	CASSPAGGLGEKLFF
TRBV19	TRBJ2-2	.	.	TGTGCCAGTAGTTTAACAGCCGGGGAGCTGTTTTTT	CASSLTAGELFF
TRBV7-9	TRBJ2-7	.	.	TGTGCCAGCAGCTCTGGGCTTTCCGGGACATCAAGACCCTACGAGCAGTACTTC	CASSSGLSGTSRPYEQYF
TRBV4-3	TRBJ2-7	.	.	TGCGCCAGCAGCCTCGGTCGGTCCTACGAGCAGTACTTC	CASSLGRSYEQYF
TRBV19	TRBJ2-7	.	TRBD2	TGTGCCAGTGCGACTAGCAGGGACGAGCAGTACTTC	CASATSRDEQYF
TRBV7-9	TRBJ1-1	few	.	TGTGCCAGCAGCCCCCAGGGGAGAACTGAAGCTTTCTTT	CASSPQGRTEAFF